What follows are 26 T cell receptor beta chains derived from one specimen sequenced in a study of T cell clonality in common variable immunodeficiency. Clones were read by immunoSEQ multiplex PCR, and TCRdb kept only the in-frame ones, dropping some. The sample counts about 28,000 clones, none seen once; the ten largest own about 13%. Input material: peripheral blood mononuclear cells. The receptors were sampled from a person between 18 and 69 years old in good health.

Many counts were recorded for this clone. The read gets to within 3 residues of the CDR3 end, and the germline J gene fills in the rest. The genes are TRBV5-4 and TRBJ2-3, with 11 bases fitting TRBD1. V lost 6 bases, J lost 6 bases, and 12 bases stayed unmatched. The length of the CDR3 is 16 residues. CDR1 is SGHNT, CDR2 YYREEE, per germline (reference sequence). Here the CDR3 reads CASNLARDRGLDTQYF. Partial CDR3 DNA: TGTGCCAGCAACCTAGCTCGGGACAGGGGGTTGGATACG.

This clone was picked up many times. The read ends 3 residues shy of where the CDR3 ends; the end is completed using the germline J gene. V and J are TRBV7-3 and TRBJ1-1; unclear D gene. Trimming took off 5 bases at V and 1 base at J, with 8 bases between the two ends. Germline V gives CDR1 SGHTA, CDR2 FQGTGA. The CDR3 is 13 amino acids. The sequenced CDR3 bases are TGTGCCAGCAGCCCTCGACAGAACACTGAA. Translating gives CASSPRQNTE. The entire CDR3 sequence reads CASSPRQNTEAFF.

This clone was observed many times. The read ends 3 residues before the CDR3 terminus; that terminus is restored from the germline J gene. The V gene is TRBV12-3 or TRBV12-4, the J gene TRBJ2-5; the D gene is possibly TRBD1 (7 bases). Trimming took off 3 bases at V and 2 bases at J, with 10 bases between the two ends. This CDR3 comprises 14 residues. The sequenced part of the CDR3 DNA is TGTGCCAGCAGTTTGGCAGGGGGGCAAGAGACC. It is translated as CASSLAGGQET. The CDR3 reads in full as CASSLAGGQETQYF.

There are many counts of this clone. The read comes to an end 3 residues before the CDR3 does, leaving the germline J gene to fill in the end. The chain recombines TRBV18 with TRBJ2-5; D is unresolved. The germline CDR1 and CDR2 sequences are KGHSH and LQKENI. There are 13 residues in the CDR3. With 8 bases removed from V and 1 base from J, the gap between germline ends came to 11 bases. CDR3 sequence: CASAYMIQETQYF. The CDR3 bases that were read are TGTGCCAGCGCTTACATGATCCAAGAGACC.

This clone was counted between two and nine times. The read ends 3 residues early relative to the CDR3; the germline J gene fills the gap. This chain connects TRBV7-2 to TRBJ1-1; 7 nucleotides line up with TRBD1. CDR3 size: 14 residues. The trim removed 4 bases at V and 0 bases at J, leaving 2 bases unmatched. The germline gives CDR1 SGHTA, CDR2 FQGNSA. The CDR3 loop is CASSWGQLNTEAFF. The CDR3 bases that were read are TGTGCCAGCAGCTGGGGACAGTTGAACACTGAA.

This clone occurred many times. The read terminates 3 residues before the CDR3 end, so the remaining end is supplied by the germline J gene. The gene calls are TRBV28 and TRBJ2-5, with D maybe TRBD2 (5 bases). The CDR3 spans 18 residues. Trimming left V 3 bases short and J 5 bases short, with 25 bases between. Germline V gene lookup returns CDR1 MDHEN and CDR2 SYDVKM. CDR3 DNA, as far as it was read: TGTGCCAGCAGTTTTCAGGACTGGTCCAATATGGAAGAGGAGACC. It specifies CASSFQDWSNMEEET. The CDR3 as a whole reads CASSFQDWSNMEEETQYF.

This clone has ten or more counts. The CDR3 bases that were read are TGTGCCAGCAGTGAATCCAGCGGGGGGGCGAACATT. It is translated as CASSESSGGANI. The CDR3 in full is CASSESSGGANIQYF. The V gene is TRBV6-1, the J gene TRBJ2-4; 10 bases map to TRBD2. The CDR3 goes on 3 residues after the read ends, and that part is filled in from the germline J gene. The CDR3 runs 15 residues. Looked up from germline, CDR1 is MNHNS and CDR2 is SASEGT. The junction had 5 bases not matched to a gene; V was cut back by 2 bases and J by 7 bases.

Ten or more counts support this clone. The read stops 3 residues short of the end of the CDR3; the missing end is completed from the germline J gene. The genes are TRBV20-1 and TRBJ2-5; 12 bases fit TRBD1. The CDR3 totals 17 residues. Germline V gives CDR1 DFQATT, CDR2 SNEGSKA (reference sequence). Trimming removed 0 bases from V and 5 bases from J; junction bases left unmatched: 10. The CDR3 region is CSARESGTGGRKETQYF. The DNA read from the CDR3 is TGCAGTGCTAGAGAATCCGGGACAGGGGGCCGGAAGGAGACC.

For this clone: The read comes to an end 3 residues before the CDR3 does, leaving the germline J gene to fill in the end. The chain couples TRBV6-2 or TRBV6-3 to TRBJ1-5, with unresolved D. Per the germline V gene, CDR1 is MNHEY and CDR2 is SVGEGT. With 5 bases removed from V and 6 bases from J, the gap between germline ends came to 8 bases. This CDR3 contains 12 residues. CDR3 in amino acids: CASSHSAQPQHF. The sequenced part of the CDR3 DNA is TGTGCCAGCAGTCATAGTGCTCAGCCC.

This clone was detected ten times or more. Sequencing ends 3 residues short of the CDR3 end; the germline J gene provides the rest. The rearrangement joins TRBV7-9 to TRBJ1-2, with 8 bases fitting TRBD1. The CDR3 consists of 14 residues. The ends lost 5 bases at V and 7 bases at J; junction bases unmatched: 9. From germline, CDR1 is SEHNR and CDR2 FQNEAQ (reference sequence). Partial CDR3 DNA: TGTGCCAGCAGCCAATCAGGGGGCCAGTCTGGC. Translation: CASSQSGGQSG. The full-length CDR3 reads as CASSQSGGQSGYTF.

This clone was detected many times. The read terminates 3 residues ahead of where the CDR3 ends, so the germline J gene completes it. This rearrangement joins TRBV19 to TRBJ2-5, with D perhaps TRBD2 (7 bases). The V end lost 7 bases, the J end lost 0 bases, and 12 bases lay between the germline ends. Germline lookup yields CDR1 LNHDA and CDR2 SQIVND (reference sequence). This CDR3 spans 14 amino acids. CDR3 DNA (partial): TGTGCCAGTAAAGGCGGGGGCCACCAAGAGACC. Protein sequence: CASKGGGHQET. The CDR3 in full is CASKGGGHQETQYF.

This clone was counted at least ten times. Read coverage stops 3 residues before the CDR3 terminus; the germline J gene supplies the remainder. V and J are TRBV10-3 and TRBJ1-3; D is possibly TRBD1 (6 bases). The CDR3 is 13 residues long. Trimming took off 6 bases at V and 4 bases at J, with 10 bases between the two ends. From germline, CDR1 is ENHRY and CDR2 SYGVKD. CDR3 sequence: CAISSGQGNTIYF. CDR3 DNA, as far as it was read: TGTGCCATCAGCTCTGGACAGGGAAACACC.

This clone was observed at least ten times. The CDR3 is cut off 3 residues early in the read; its end comes from the germline J gene. J is TRBJ2-5 and V is TRBV20-1, with D possibly being TRBD1 (7 bases). This CDR3 is built from 15 residues. Trimming removed 7 bases from V and 3 bases from J, with 21 bases in between. The germline CDR1 and CDR2 sequences are DFQATT and SNEGSKA (reference sequence). This CDR3 reads CSGSPRGRGKETQYF. CDR3 DNA, as far as it was read: TGCAGTGGTTCCCCTAGGGGGCGGGGTAAAGAGACC.

This clone was counted at least ten times. CDR3 DNA (partial): TGTGCCAGTAGTATCGGCGACAGCATGAACACTGAA. Protein product: CASSIGDSMNTE. The full CDR3 protein reads CASSIGDSMNTEAFF. The chain is built from TRBV19 and TRBJ1-1, with D possibly being TRBD1 (5 bases). The sequence runs out 3 residues before the end of the CDR3; the remainder is reconstructed from the germline J gene. Deletions cut 3 bases from V and 0 bases from J, with 11 bases between. In germline, CDR1 is LNHDA, CDR2 SQIVND (reference sequence). The CDR3 covers 15 residues. The complete variable domain, with remaining parts taken from reference TRBV19 and TRBJ1-1, reads DGGITQSPKYLFRKEGQNVTLSCEQNLNHDAMYWYRQDPGQGLRLIYYSQIVNDFQKGDIAEGYSVSREKKESFPLTVTSAQKNPTAFYLCASSIGDSMNTEAFFGQGTRLTVV.

This clone was seen a few times. Read sequence stops 3 residues before the CDR3 end, and the germline J gene provides the missing end. This chain joins TRBV2 and TRBJ2-7; D might be TRBD1 (6 bases). With 4 bases removed from V and 3 bases from J, the gap between germline ends came to 13 bases. The CDR3 has 14 amino acids. Looked up from germline, CDR1 is SNHLY and CDR2 is FYNNEI. The CDR3 sequence: CASSVDRTRYEQYF. The covered CDR3 bases are TGTGCCAGCAGTGTAGACAGGACCCGCTACGAG.

This clone was recorded at least ten times. This CDR3 reads CASSSYMGGTTEAFF. The sequenced CDR3 bases are TGTGCCAGCAGCTCCTACATGGGGGGGACCACTGAA. V is TRBV5-4 and J is TRBJ1-1, with D possibly matching TRBD1 (5 bases). The read finishes 3 residues shy of the CDR3 end, and the germline J gene is used to complete it. V was pared by 3 bases and J by 4 bases, with 16 bases between. The length of the CDR3 is 15 residues. The germline V gene has CDR1 SGHNT and CDR2 YYREEE (reference sequence).

This clone was counted many times. The read is 3 residues too short to cover the CDR3 end, so that end is filled in from the germline J gene. This rearrangement joins TRBV28 to TRBJ2-1; 13 bases fit TRBD2. Germline CDR1 and CDR2: MDHEN and SYDVKM. CDR3 length equals 18 residues. With V trimmed by 8 bases and J by 8 bases, 18 bases remained unmatched. CDR3 DNA, as far as it was read: TGTGCCAGCTTCCCAGGGGGCACGTTACTAGCGGGGGGGCATGAG. Translation: CASFPGGTLLAGGHE. The full-length CDR3 reads as CASFPGGTLLAGGHEQFF. The variable domain in full, completed from reference TRBV28 and TRBJ2-1, reads DVKVTQSSRYLVKRTGEKVFLECVQDMDHENMFWYRQDPGLGLRLIYFSYDVKMKEKGDIPEGYSVSREKKERFSLILESASTNQTSMYLCASFPGGTLLAGGHEQFFGPGTRLTVL.

This clone was counted ten times or more. CDR3 residues: CASSTRTGVTGELFF. The CDR3 DNA, read in part, is TGTGCCAGCAGCACTCGGACAGGGGTAACCGGGGAG. V usage is TRBV11-2 and J usage is TRBJ2-2; 9 bases are a match to TRBD1. The read finishes 3 residues shy of the CDR3 end, and the germline J gene is used to complete it. Germline-derived CDR1 and CDR2 are SGHAT and FQNNGV. J gave up 5 bases and V 5 bases, and 6 bases lay outside the gene matches. This CDR3 is 15 amino acids long.

This clone was seen many times. The CDR3 end falls 3 residues outside the read, so it is completed with the germline J gene. The genes are TRBV30 and TRBJ2-7; 8 bases agree with TRBD2. Trimming removed 4 bases from V and 6 bases from J; junction bases left unmatched: 14. CDR3 length: 15 residues. In germline, CDR1 is GTSNPN, CDR2 SVGIG (reference sequence). The CDR3 reads CAWTPPGLGVREQYF. CDR3 DNA, as far as it was read: TGTGCCTGGACCCCCCCGGGACTAGGGGTTCGCGAG.

Concerning this clone itself: The read ends 3 residues before the CDR3 terminus; that terminus is restored from the germline J gene. The rearrangement links TRBV7-3 to TRBJ2-7, with a tentative D call TRBD1 (6 bases). This CDR3 is built from 15 residues. Germline lookup yields CDR1 SGHTA and CDR2 FQGTGA. V gave up 5 bases and J gave up 4 bases, with 18 bases separating them. The sequenced part of the CDR3 DNA is TGTGCCAGCAGCCACTGGACAGCCGGAAAGTACGAG. Protein sequence: CASSHWTAGKYE. The whole CDR3 protein is CASSHWTAGKYEQYF. The full variable domain, with the rest looked up from reference TRBV7-3 and TRBJ2-7, is GAGVSQTPSNKVTEKGKYVELRCDPISGHTALYWYRQSLGQGPEFLIYFQGTGAADDSGLPNDRFFAVRPEGSVSTLKIQRTERGDSAVYLCASSHWTAGKYEQYFGPGTRLTVT.

This clone was picked up a small number of times. The CDR3 is cut off 3 residues early in the read; its end comes from the germline J gene. This chain joins TRBV19 and TRBJ2-3; possible D gene TRBD1, 6 bases. This CDR3 comprises 15 residues. Looked up from germline, CDR1 is LNHDA and CDR2 is SQIVND (reference sequence). V was shortened by 4 bases and J by 2 bases, with 13 bases between the two germline ends. The sequenced part of the CDR3 DNA is TGTGCCAGTAGTACCTACAGGGTTCTCACAGATACG. Amino acid sequence: CASSTYRVLTDT. The whole CDR3 is CASSTYRVLTDTQYF.

In this sample, this clone turned up many times. With the read ending 3 residues before the CDR3 end, the germline J gene is used to fill in that end. The V gene is TRBV4-1, the J gene TRBJ1-1; no definite D call. In germline, CDR1 is MGHRA, CDR2 YSYEKL. The V end was cut by 0 bases, the J end by 5 bases, with 13 bases between. The CDR3 is made up of 15 amino acids. CDR3 residues: CASSQEWVELTEAFF. The part of the CDR3 DNA that was read is TGCGCCAGCAGCCAAGAGTGGGTAGAACTAACTGAA.

Ten or more counts support this clone. Coverage ceases 3 residues before the CDR3 finishes, and the germline J gene fills in the end. The chain has TRBV7-3 and TRBJ2-2; D is possibly TRBD1 (6 bases). The CDR3 runs 17 residues. V gave up 6 bases and J gave up 7 bases, with 24 bases separating them. Per the germline V gene, CDR1 is SGHTA and CDR2 is FQGTGA. The sequenced part of the CDR3 DNA is TGTGCCAGCAGTCCCCAAATGGTTCAGGGGAAAGGCGGGGAG. It encodes CASSPQMVQGKGGE. The full-length CDR3 reads as CASSPQMVQGKGGELFF.

Ten or more counts support this clone. The read finishes 3 residues shy of the CDR3 end, and the germline J gene is used to complete it. The chain employs TRBV6-2 or TRBV6-3 and TRBJ2-1; unclear D gene. V lost 2 bases, J lost 8 bases, and 13 bases lay in between. Germline V lookup: CDR1 MNHEY, CDR2 SVGEGT. The CDR3 runs 14 residues. CDR3 in amino acids: CASSYVGSIYEQFF. The sequenced CDR3 bases are TGTGCCAGCAGTTACGTTGGTAGCATCTATGAG.

This clone has at least ten counts. The read terminates 3 residues before the CDR3 end, so the remaining end is supplied by the germline J gene. This chain uses TRBV6-2 or TRBV6-3 with TRBJ1-2, with 8 bases matching TRBD1. Germline CDR1 MNHEY, CDR2 SVGEGT. The CDR3 spans 15 residues. V shed 7 bases, J shed 0 bases, and the junction held 7 bases outside the gene matches. CDR3 DNA, as far as it was read: TGTGCCAGCACCCCAGGGACAGGAGCTAACTATGGC. Translated, it gives CASTPGTGANYG. The entire CDR3 protein reads CASTPGTGANYGYTF.

This clone appeared a few times. The read comes to an end 3 residues before the CDR3 does, leaving the germline J gene to fill in the end. This sequence joins TRBV7-6 and TRBJ2-7; TRBD1 matches 10 bases. This CDR3 comprises 15 residues. Germline V gene data show CDR1 as SGHVS and CDR2 as FNYEAQ. V shed 5 bases, J shed 2 bases, and the junction held 6 bases outside the gene matches. CDR3 DNA, as far as it was read: TGTGCCAGCAGCCCGCGAGGACAGGGGGCCTACGAG. Protein: CASSPRGQGAYE. The entire CDR3 is CASSPRGQGAYEQYF.